Sequencing of this T cell receptor (beta chain) was carried out in a study of CD8+ T cells in alopecia areata. Overall study results and limits: Normal scalp had lower clonality than lesional scalp, with alopecia totalis/universalis lesions showing this most strongly.

RNA was extracted and reverse transcribed into cDNA as the sequencing template. Sequencing used immunoSEQ multiplex PCR; TCRdb keeps in-frame clones, though not all of them. This sample carries approximately 59,000 clones, more than 40% of them seen once, and the ten largest clones take approximately 18%. For this clone: Its antigen is not known.

The sequence came from a human donor with alopecia areata. The input for sequencing was CD8+ T cells sorted from blood, taken at week 0.

Written as DNA, the CDR3 is TGCAGTGCCGCTCCCCCCGGGACCCTCCACTTT. It is translated as CSAAPPGTLHF. The chain joins TRBV20-1 to TRBJ1-6; D is unclear. Germline V gene data show CDR1 as DFQATT and CDR2 as SNEGSKA (reference sequence). V dropped 6 bases and J dropped 14 bases, with 14 bases sitting between them. This CDR3 is built from 11 residues.